The 24 T cell receptor beta chains given below trace back to one sample, sequenced in a study of T cells in Graves' hyperthyroidism and ophthalmopathy. Amplified TCR beta CDR3 regions came from RNA transcripts. TCR CDR3 underwent first-round RT-PCR with the HTBI primer set. TCRdb reanalysed the multiplex PCR reads using MiXCR and keeps one entry per CDR3 protein. Here the sample spans 640,000 or so distinct CDR3 sequences, roughly 14% being singletons. Sequenced input: blood. Source of these receptors: a woman between 40 and 50 years old with Graves' ophthalmopathy.

In its sample, this clonotype was seen many times. The gene calls are TRBV29-1 and TRBJ2-2; no clear D. The V end was cut by 5 bases, the J end by 0 bases, with 10 bases between. The CDR3 consists of 14 residues. CDR1 and CDR2 (germline): SQVTM, ANQGSEA. In DNA form, the CDR3 reads TGCAGCGTTCAGTCGGGCCCGAACACCGGGGAGCTGTTTTTT. Translated: CSVQSGPNTGELFF.

Remarks on this clonotype: A much more abundant neighbour one base away suggests this may be a read error. V usage is TRBV20-1 and J usage is TRBJ2-7; 7 bases match TRBD1. The V segment lost 0 bases and the J segment 0 bases; nucleotides outside the gene matches: 5. The CDR3 covers 15 residues. Germline CDR1 and CDR2: DFQATT and SNEGSKA (reference sequence). The CDR3 DNA follows: TGCAGTGCTAGAGATCACGACAGGGTCTCCTACGAGCAGTACTTC. Translated, it gives CSARDHDRVSYEQYF.

This clonotype was counted ten times or more. It may be a read error: a sequence one base away is much more abundant. The V call is TRBV2, the J call TRBJ2-2, with unresolved D. There are 12 residues in the CDR3. Germline V gene data show CDR1 as SNHLY and CDR2 as FYNNEI. The V gene lost 5 bases and the J gene lost 6 bases, with 7 bases spanning the gap. The CDR3 DNA follows: TGTGCCAGCAGTTCCTACGCCGGGGAGCTGTTTTTT. Translating it yields CASSSYAGELFF.

At least ten counts were recorded for this clonotype. V gene TRBV28 combines with J gene TRBJ1-1; possibly TRBD1 for D (5 bases). Germline assignment: CDR1 MDHEN and CDR2 SYDVKM. The CDR3 extends over 12 amino acids. Trimming pared 2 bases from V and 8 bases from J, leaving 9 bases between. Here the CDR3 DNA reads TGTGCCAGCAGTTTAAAGGGGCGAGAAGCTTTCTTT. It translates to CASSLKGREAFF.

This clonotype was observed a few times. CDR3 DNA: TGTGCCAGCAGTGGAGAGGGCCGTACCTACGAGCAGTACTTC. This translates into CASSGEGRTYEQYF. The V call is TRBV2, the J call TRBJ2-7; the D gene is possibly TRBD2 (5 bases). This CDR3 comprises 14 residues. Trimming cost V 4 bases and J 2 bases, with 12 bases left between them. Looked up from germline, CDR1 is SNHLY and CDR2 is FYNNEI.

This clonotype was observed once. This chain connects TRBV9 to TRBJ2-5; 7 positions agree with TRBD2. The V and J ends lost 7 bases and 5 bases, in that order; junction bases with no gene match: 11. Germline V gene sequence: CDR1 SGDLS, CDR2 YYNGEE. This CDR3 contains 14 residues. CDR3 sequence: CASDPGGVGETQYF. CDR3 DNA sequence: TGTGCCAGCGACCCGGGAGGAGTAGGGGAGACCCAGTACTTC.

This chain uses TRBV5-1 with TRBJ1-2; 7 bases agree with TRBD1. Germline V lookup: CDR1 SGHRS, CDR2 YFSETQ. The CDR3 loop spans 17 amino acids. V was clipped by 2 bases and J by 0 bases; unmatched bases: 10. The CDR3 reads CASSLWDSRFANYGYTF. For the CDR3, the DNA is TGCGCCAGCAGCTTATGGGACAGCCGTTTTGCTAACTATGGCTACACCTTC.

This clonotype was seen at least ten times. CDR3 sequence (DNA): TGTGCCAGCAGCCACAGGGGACGCTACGAGCAGTACTTC. Translated: CASSHRGRYEQYF. The chain links TRBV28 to TRBJ2-7, with 7 bases lining up with TRBD1. Germline CDR1 MDHEN, CDR2 SYDVKM. The CDR3 extends over 13 amino acids. The ends lost 6 bases at V and 3 bases at J; junction bases unmatched: 5.

The genes are TRBV6-2 or TRBV6-3 and TRBJ2-5; the D gene is possibly TRBD2 (7 bases). This CDR3 spans 16 amino acids. Germline values: CDR1 MNHEY, CDR2 SVGEGT. Trimming shortened V by 6 bases and J by 1 base, and 18 bases separated the two germline ends. As DNA, the CDR3 is TGTGCCAGCAGCCAGGGCGGGGGCGGATTCCAAGAGACCCAGTACTTC. Its translation: CASSQGGGGFQETQYF.

This chain joins TRBV4-1 and TRBJ2-2; D not resolved. This CDR3 region has 15 residues. Germline CDR1 is MGHRA and CDR2 is YSYEKL. Trimming shortened V by 1 base and J by 7 bases, and 13 bases separated the two germline ends. This CDR3 is CASSQVDRWNGELFF. CDR3 DNA sequence: TGCGCCAGCAGCCAAGTAGACCGATGGAACGGGGAGCTGTTTTTT.

Many counts were recorded for this clonotype. The chain uses TRBV30 and TRBJ1-5; D may be TRBD1 (5 bases). V was trimmed by 1 base and J by 4 bases, leaving 8 bases between them. The CDR3 consists of 13 residues. Germline CDR1 is GTSNPN and CDR2 is SVGIG (reference sequence). The CDR3 region is CAWSGRGNQPQHF. The CDR3 DNA is TGTGCCTGGAGTGGAAGGGGTAATCAGCCCCAGCATTTT.

This clonotype has a count of ten or more. V usage is TRBV2 and J usage is TRBJ2-2, with 9 nucleotides matching TRBD1. CDR1 is SNHLY and CDR2 is FYNNEI in the germline V gene. Losses at the gene ends were 7 bases for V and 5 bases for J; bases not matched to a gene: 5. This CDR3 contains 14 residues. The CDR3 spells CASTGQGRTGELFF. The CDR3 DNA is TGTGCCAGCACGGGACAGGGAAGAACCGGGGAGCTGTTTTTT.

The table lists this clonotype with many counts. The rearrangement uses TRBV12-3 or TRBV12-4 and TRBJ2-7, with TRBD1 identical over 7 bases. J lost 3 bases, V lost 2 bases, and 13 bases had no gene match. The CDR3 is made up of 17 amino acids. The CDR3 DNA is TGTGCCAGCAGTTTAACCGTCGGGGACAGTCCTTACTACGAGCAGTACTTC. Its protein product is CASSLTVGDSPYYEQYF.

V usage is TRBV11-2 and J usage is TRBJ1-1; no definite D call. The germline V gene has CDR1 SGHAT and CDR2 FQNNGV. The CDR3 is 18 amino acids. The V end lost 1 base, the J end lost 3 bases, and 21 bases lay between the germline ends. The CDR3 sequence is CASSLGEGVQAVYTEAFF. CDR3 bases: TGTGCCAGCAGCTTAGGGGAAGGAGTCCAGGCAGTCTACACTGAAGCTTTCTTT.

The table lists this clonotype with many counts. This rearrangement joins TRBV28 to TRBJ1-5, with a tentative D call TRBD1 (5 bases). The CDR3 covers 14 residues. From germline, CDR1 is MDHEN and CDR2 SYDVKM. V was cut by 5 bases and J by 5 bases, with 13 bases left in between. The CDR3 bases are TGTGCCAGCAGTCCACCCTGGGGCCATCAGCCCCAGCATTTT. Its protein product is CASSPPWGHQPQHF. Combining the CDR3 with reference TRBV28 and TRBJ1-5 gives the whole variable domain DVKVTQSSRYLVKRTGEKVFLECVQDMDHENMFWYRQDPGLGLRLIYFSYDVKMKEKGDIPEGYSVSREKKERFSLILESASTNQTSMYLCASSPPWGHQPQHFGDGTRLSIL.

This clonotype occurred once. J is TRBJ1-2 and V is TRBV4-1, with D perhaps matching TRBD1 (6 bases). CDR3 length equals 14 residues. Looked up from germline, CDR1 is MGHRA and CDR2 is YSYEKL. Trimming took off 3 bases at V and 8 bases at J, with 16 bases between the two ends. The CDR3 coding sequence is TGCGCCAGCAGCCAGACCCATGGGGGGCTCGGCTACACCTTC. It is translated as CASSQTHGGLGYTF.

This clonotype was recorded at least ten times. J is TRBJ1-2 and V is TRBV6-4; D is perhaps TRBD1 (5 bases). V shed 6 bases and J shed 0 bases, with 20 bases lying between them. CDR3 size: 17 residues. The germline gives CDR1 MRHNA, CDR2 SNTAGT. CDR3 in amino acids: CASRPFLRRGPNYGYTF. CDR3 DNA sequence: TGTGCCAGCAGACCCTTTCTAAGGAGGGGTCCTAACTATGGCTACACCTTC.

This clonotype was seen ten or more times. This sequence joins TRBV6-5 and TRBJ1-6; 7 bases match TRBD1. Germline CDR1 is MNHEY and CDR2 is SVGAGI. Germline trimming cut 6 bases from V and 12 bases from J; bases unmatched to any gene: 8. The CDR3 consists of 13 residues. The CDR3 protein is CASRRQGGKPLHF. CDR3 nucleotides: TGTGCCAGCAGACGACAGGGAGGAAAACCCCTCCACTTT.

This clonotype was recorded at least ten times. V gene TRBV5-1 combines with J gene TRBJ2-2, with 10 positions matching TRBD1. CDR3 size: 16 residues. The germline gives CDR1 SGHRS, CDR2 YFSETQ. J was trimmed by 7 bases and V by 1 base; bases with no gene match: 7. CDR3 in DNA: TGCGCCAGCAGCTTGCAGGGGACAGGGGTAGTCGGGGAGCTGTTTTTT. Amino acids: CASSLQGTGVVGELFF.

This clonotype was recorded many times. This chain connects TRBV7-3 to TRBJ2-2; 10 positions match TRBD1. Germline values: CDR1 SGHTA, CDR2 FQGTGA. The ends lost 1 base at V and 6 bases at J; junction bases unmatched: 5. The CDR3 runs to 16 residues. CDR3 region: CASSLNPGTGAGELFF. In DNA, the CDR3 is TGTGCCAGCAGCTTAAACCCCGGGACAGGGGCCGGGGAGCTGTTTTTT.

This clonotype was counted between two and nine times. The chain employs TRBV3-1 and TRBJ1-3; D unclear. Trimming took off 3 bases at V and 0 bases at J, with 6 bases between the two ends. Germline V gene data show CDR1 as LGHDT and CDR2 as YNNKEL (reference sequence). This CDR3 spans 14 amino acids. This CDR3 is CASSQTTSGNTIYF. The CDR3 DNA follows: TGTGCCAGCAGCCAGACAACCTCTGGAAACACCATATATTTT.

This clonotype showed up many times. The V and J genes are TRBV20-1 and TRBJ2-5; D is ambiguous. V lost 1 base and J lost 1, with 7 bases in between. In germline, CDR1 is DFQATT, CDR2 SNEGSKA (reference sequence). The CDR3 totals 13 residues. CDR3 loop: CSARAGSQETQYF. The CDR3 nucleotides read TGCAGTGCTAGAGCGGGCAGCCAAGAGACCCAGTACTTC.

This clonotype was seen a single time. The chain is built from TRBV5-1 and TRBJ2-2; a weak D match, TRBD1 (6 bases). The CDR3 runs 15 residues. The V end lost 2 bases, the J end lost 0 bases, and 8 bases lay between the germline ends. CDR1 and CDR2 from the germline V gene are SGHRS and YFSETQ. The DNA for the CDR3 is TGCGCCAGCAGCTTTAACAGGGCGAACACCGGGGAGCTGTTTTTT. Translation gives CASSFNRANTGELFF.

This clonotype was recorded at least ten times. The chain combines TRBV6-5 with TRBJ1-2; 12 bases are a match to TRBD1. This CDR3 has 17 amino acids. Trimming took 0 bases from V and 3 from J; bases not matched to a gene: 5. Germline V gene sequence: CDR1 MNHEY, CDR2 SVGAGI. CDR3 bases: TGTGCCAGCAGTTACTCGAGGGACAGGGGGCGGTACTATGGCTACACCTTC. It encodes CASSYSRDRGRYYGYTF.